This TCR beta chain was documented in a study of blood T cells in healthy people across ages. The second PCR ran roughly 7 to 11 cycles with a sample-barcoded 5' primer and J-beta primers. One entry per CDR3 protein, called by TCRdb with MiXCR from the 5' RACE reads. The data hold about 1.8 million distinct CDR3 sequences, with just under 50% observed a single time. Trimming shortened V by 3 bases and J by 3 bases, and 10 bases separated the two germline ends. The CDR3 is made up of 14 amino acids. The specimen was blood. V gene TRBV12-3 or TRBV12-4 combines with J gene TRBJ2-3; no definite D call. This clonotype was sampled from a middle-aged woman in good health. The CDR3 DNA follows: TGTGCCAGCAGTTTTCGCCCGCAGACAGATACGCAGTATTTT. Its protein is CASSFRPQTDTQYF.